This T cell receptor beta chain was recorded in a study of human T cells and chemical hapten exposure. As for the study in general: Sensitization was performed using 2% DPC on a 2 cm by 2 cm upper inner arm skin site. General study findings and limits: TCRs above 1 in 1000 frequency stayed constant with DPC sensitization.

Only a few counts were recorded for this clonotype. The antigen is unknown. MiXCR, applied by TCRdb to the RACE reads, yields one record per CDR3 protein. The sample contains approximately 100,000 distinct CDR3 sequences, about 12% of which appear only once. Sample time point: pre-sensitization, week 0. The sample's treatment: therapeutic diphenylcyclopropenone sensitization with weekly scalp DPC. The sequencing here drew on whole blood, taken in connection with sensitization to the hapten diphenylcyclopropenone (DPC). The sequence was collected from a woman in her forties or fifties with alopecia areata. Some clones in this sample may be carry-over from other donors' samples.

This chain's CDR3 is CSATLDAAGETQYF. CDR3 nucleotide sequence: TGCAGTGCTACCCTGGACGCGGCAGGGGAGACCCAGTACTTC. This sequence joins TRBV20-1 and TRBJ2-5; a weak D match, TRBD1 (5 bases). Trimming stripped 4 bases from V and 5 bases from J, with 17 bases between. CDR3 size: 14 residues. Looked up from germline, CDR1 is DFQATT and CDR2 is SNEGSKA (reference sequence).